This T cell receptor beta chain was sequenced during a study of Graves' ophthalmopathy and Graves' hyperthyroidism. CDR1 and CDR2 (germline): KGHSH, LQKENI. With 4 bases removed from V and 8 bases from J, the gap between germline ends came to 8 bases. The length of the CDR3 is 11 residues. TCR beta CDR3 regions were amplified from RNA transcripts. An initial RT-PCR round employing HTBI primers preceded a second-round multiplex PCR. One entry per CDR3 protein, called by TCRdb with MiXCR from the multiplex PCR reads. The profile covers roughly 170,000 distinct CDR3 sequences, with around two fifths appearing a single time and over 7% taken by the ten largest.

The origin of this receptor is a man aged 25 to 45 with Graves' ophthalmopathy. The rearrangement joins TRBV18 to TRBJ1-1; D may be TRBD1 (5 bases). The sample was peripheral blood. The CDR3 spells CASSLRDEAFF. CDR3 nucleotides: TGTGCCAGCTCACTACGGGACGAAGCTTTCTTT.